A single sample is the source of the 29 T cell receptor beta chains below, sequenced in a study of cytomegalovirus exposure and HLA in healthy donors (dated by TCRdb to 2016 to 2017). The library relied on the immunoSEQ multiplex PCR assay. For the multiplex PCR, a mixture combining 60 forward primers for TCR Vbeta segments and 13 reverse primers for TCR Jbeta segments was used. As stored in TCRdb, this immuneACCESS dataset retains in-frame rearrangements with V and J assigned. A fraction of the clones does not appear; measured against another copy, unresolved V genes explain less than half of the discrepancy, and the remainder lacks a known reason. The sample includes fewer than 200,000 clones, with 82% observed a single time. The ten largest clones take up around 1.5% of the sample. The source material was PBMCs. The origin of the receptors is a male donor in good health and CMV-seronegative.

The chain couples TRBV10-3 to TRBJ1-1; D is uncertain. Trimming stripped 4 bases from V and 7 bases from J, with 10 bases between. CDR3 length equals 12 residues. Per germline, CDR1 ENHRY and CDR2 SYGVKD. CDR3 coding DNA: TGTGCCATCAGTGTCCGCCAGGATGAAGCTTTCTTT. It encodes CAISVRQDEAFF.

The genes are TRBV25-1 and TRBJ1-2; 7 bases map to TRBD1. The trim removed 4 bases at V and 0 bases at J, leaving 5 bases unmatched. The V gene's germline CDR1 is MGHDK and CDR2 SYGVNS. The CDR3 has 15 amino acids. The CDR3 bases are TGTGCCAGCAGTGGCCGACAGGGAGCTAACTATGGCTACACCTTC. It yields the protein CASSGRQGANYGYTF.

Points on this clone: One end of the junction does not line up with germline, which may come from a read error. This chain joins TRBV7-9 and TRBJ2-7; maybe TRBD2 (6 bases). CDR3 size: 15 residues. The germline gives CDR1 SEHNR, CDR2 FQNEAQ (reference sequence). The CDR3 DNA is TGTTCCAGCAGCTTAATCGGGACTCTCAACGTCGGGCAGTACTTC. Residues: CSSSLIGTLNVGQYF. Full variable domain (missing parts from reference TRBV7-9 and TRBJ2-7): DTGVSQNPRHKITKRGQNVTFRCDPISEHNRLYWYRQTLGQGPEFLTYFQNEAQLEKSRLLSDRFSAERPKGSFSTLEIQRTEQGDSAMYLCSSSLIGTLNVGQYFGPGTRLTVT.

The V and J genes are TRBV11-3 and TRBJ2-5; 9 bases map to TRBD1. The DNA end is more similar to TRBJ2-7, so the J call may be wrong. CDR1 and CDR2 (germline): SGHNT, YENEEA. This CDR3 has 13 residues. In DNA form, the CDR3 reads TGTGCCAGCAGCCGAGGGACAGGGATCGAGCAGTACTTC. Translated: CASSRGTGIEQYF.

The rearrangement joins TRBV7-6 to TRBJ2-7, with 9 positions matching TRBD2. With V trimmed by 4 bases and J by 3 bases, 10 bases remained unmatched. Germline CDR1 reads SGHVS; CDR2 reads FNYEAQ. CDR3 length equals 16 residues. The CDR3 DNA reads TGTGCCAGCAGCTCCCCCTCAAGCGGGAGGCTCTACGAGCAGTACTTC. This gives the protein CASSSPSSGRLYEQYF.

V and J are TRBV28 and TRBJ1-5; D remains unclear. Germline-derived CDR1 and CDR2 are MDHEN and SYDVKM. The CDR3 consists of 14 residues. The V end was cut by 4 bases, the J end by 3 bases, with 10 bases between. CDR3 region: CASSSDTSNQPQHF. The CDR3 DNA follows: TGTGCCAGCAGTTCCGACACCTCCAATCAGCCCCAGCATTTT.

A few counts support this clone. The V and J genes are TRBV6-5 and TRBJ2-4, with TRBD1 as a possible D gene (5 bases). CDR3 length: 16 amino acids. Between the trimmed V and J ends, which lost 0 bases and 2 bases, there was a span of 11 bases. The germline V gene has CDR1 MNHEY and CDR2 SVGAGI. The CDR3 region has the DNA TGTGCCAGCAGTTACTCGCAGGGATTGTCCAAAAACATTCAGTACTTC. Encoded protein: CASSYSQGLSKNIQYF.

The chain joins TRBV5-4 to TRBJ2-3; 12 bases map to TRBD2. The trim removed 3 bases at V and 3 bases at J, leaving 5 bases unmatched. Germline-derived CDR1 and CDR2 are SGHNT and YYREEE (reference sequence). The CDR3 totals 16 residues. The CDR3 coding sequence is TGTGCCAGCAGCTCGAGACTAGCGGGAGTGACAGATACGCAGTATTTT. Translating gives CASSSRLAGVTDTQYF.

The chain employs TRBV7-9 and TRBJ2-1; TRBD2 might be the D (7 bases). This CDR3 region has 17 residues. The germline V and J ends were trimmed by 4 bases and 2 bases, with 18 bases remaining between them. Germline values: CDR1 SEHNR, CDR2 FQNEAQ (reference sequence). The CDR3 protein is CASSYRLGGTTYNEQFF. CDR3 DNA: TGTGCCAGCAGCTACCGACTGGGAGGGACAACCTACAATGAGCAGTTCTTC.

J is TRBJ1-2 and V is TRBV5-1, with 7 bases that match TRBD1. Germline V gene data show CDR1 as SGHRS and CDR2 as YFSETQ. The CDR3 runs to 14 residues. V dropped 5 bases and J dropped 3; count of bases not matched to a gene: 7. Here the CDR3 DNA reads TGCGCCAGCAGTGACGACAGGGAGTACTATGGCTACACCTTC. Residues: CASSDDREYYGYTF.

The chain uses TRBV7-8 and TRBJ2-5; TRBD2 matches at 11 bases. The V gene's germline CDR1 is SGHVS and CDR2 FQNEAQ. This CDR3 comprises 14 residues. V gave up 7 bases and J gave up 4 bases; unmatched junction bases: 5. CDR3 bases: TGTGCCAGCACTACTAGCGGGAGAGTAGAGACCCAGTACTTC. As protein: CASTTSGRVETQYF. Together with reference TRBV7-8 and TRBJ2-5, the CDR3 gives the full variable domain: GAGVSQSPRYKVAKRGQDVALRCDPISGHVSLFWYQQALGQGPEFLTYFQNEAQLDKSGLPSDRFFAERPEGSVSTLKIQRTQQEDSAVYLCASTTSGRVETQYFGPGTRLLVL.

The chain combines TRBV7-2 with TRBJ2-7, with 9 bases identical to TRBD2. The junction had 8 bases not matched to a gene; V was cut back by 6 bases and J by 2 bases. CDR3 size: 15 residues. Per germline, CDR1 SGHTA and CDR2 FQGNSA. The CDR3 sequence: CASSFSGGRTYEQYF. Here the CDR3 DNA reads TGTGCCAGCAGTTTCAGCGGGGGGCGTACCTACGAGCAGTACTTC. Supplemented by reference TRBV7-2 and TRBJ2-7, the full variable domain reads GAGVSQSPSNKVTEKGKDVELRCDPISGHTALYWYRQSLGQGLEFLIYFQGNSAPDKSGLPSDRFSAERTGGSVSTLTIQRTQQEDSAVYLCASSFSGGRTYEQYFGPGTRLTVT.

The CDR3 spells CSVLEGPGAEAFF. The CDR3 region has the DNA TGCAGCGTTTTGGAGGGGCCGGGCGCTGAAGCTTTCTTT. V and J are TRBV29-1 and TRBJ1-1, with D perhaps TRBD1 (5 bases). Germline CDR1 SQVTM, CDR2 ANQGSEA. The CDR3 runs to 13 residues. V lost 5 bases and J 6 bases, leaving 16 bases between the germline ends.

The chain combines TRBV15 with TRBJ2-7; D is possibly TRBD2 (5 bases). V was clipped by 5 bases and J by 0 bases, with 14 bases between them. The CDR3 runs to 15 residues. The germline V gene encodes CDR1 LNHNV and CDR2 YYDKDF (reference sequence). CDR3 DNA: TGTGCCACCAGCCTCGAGGGTTCTAGCTCCTACGAGCAGTACTTC. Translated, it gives CATSLEGSSSYEQYF.

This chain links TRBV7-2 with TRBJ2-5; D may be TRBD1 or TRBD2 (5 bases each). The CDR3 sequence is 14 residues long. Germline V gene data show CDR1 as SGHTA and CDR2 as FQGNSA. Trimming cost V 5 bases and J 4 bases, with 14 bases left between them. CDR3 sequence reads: CASSLGVRGETQYF. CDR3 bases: TGTGCCAGCAGCCTAGGGGTCCGGGGAGAGACCCAGTACTTC.

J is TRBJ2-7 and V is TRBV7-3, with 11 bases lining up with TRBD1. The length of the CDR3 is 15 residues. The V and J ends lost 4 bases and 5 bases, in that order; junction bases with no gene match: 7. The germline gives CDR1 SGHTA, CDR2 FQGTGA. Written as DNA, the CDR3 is TGTGCCAGCAGCTCGTCCGGGACAGGGGGGCACGAGCAGTACTTC. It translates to CASSSSGTGGHEQYF.

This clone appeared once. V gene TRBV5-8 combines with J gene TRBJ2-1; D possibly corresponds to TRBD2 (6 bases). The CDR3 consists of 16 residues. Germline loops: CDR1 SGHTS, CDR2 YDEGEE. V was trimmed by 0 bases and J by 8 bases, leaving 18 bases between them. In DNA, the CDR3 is TGTGCCAGCAGCTTGGTGGTGGGGACGGAGGGGTATGAGCAGTTCTTC. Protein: CASSLVVGTEGYEQFF.

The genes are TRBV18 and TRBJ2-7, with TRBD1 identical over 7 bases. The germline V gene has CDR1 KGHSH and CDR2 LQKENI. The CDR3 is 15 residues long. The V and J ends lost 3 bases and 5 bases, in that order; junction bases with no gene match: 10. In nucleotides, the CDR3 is TGTGCCAGCTCACCCGGGACAGCAAACCTCCACGAGCAGTACTTC. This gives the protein CASSPGTANLHEQYF.

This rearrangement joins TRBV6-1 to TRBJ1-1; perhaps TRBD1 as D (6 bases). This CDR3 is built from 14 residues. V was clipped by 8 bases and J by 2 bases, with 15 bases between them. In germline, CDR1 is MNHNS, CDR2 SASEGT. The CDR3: CASGARTENTEAFF. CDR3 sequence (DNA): TGTGCCAGCGGCGCCCGGACAGAAAACACTGAAGCTTTCTTT.

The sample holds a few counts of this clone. The CDR3 nucleotides are TGCGCCAGCAGCTGGGGTGGTGGGGGGGCCTACGAGCAGTACTTC. Translation gives CASSWGGGGAYEQYF. The chain combines TRBV5-1 with TRBJ2-7, with 7 nucleotides matching TRBD2. J gave up 2 bases and V 3 bases, and 8 bases lay outside the gene matches. Germline lookup yields CDR1 SGHRS and CDR2 YFSETQ. CDR3 size: 15 residues.

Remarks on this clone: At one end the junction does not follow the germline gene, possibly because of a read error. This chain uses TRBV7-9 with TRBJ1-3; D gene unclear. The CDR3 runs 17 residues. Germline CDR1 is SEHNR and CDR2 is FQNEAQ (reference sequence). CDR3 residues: CSSSLIRTSLSGNTIYF. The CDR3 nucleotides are TGTTCCAGCAGCTTAATAAGGACTTCCCTCTCTGGAAACACCATATATTTT.

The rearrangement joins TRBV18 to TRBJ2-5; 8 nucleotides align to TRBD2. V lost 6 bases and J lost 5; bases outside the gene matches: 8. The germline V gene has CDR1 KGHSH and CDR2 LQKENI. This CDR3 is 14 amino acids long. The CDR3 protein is CASSSGRGRETQYF. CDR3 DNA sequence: TGTGCCAGCTCCTCCGGGAGGGGTCGGGAGACCCAGTACTTC.

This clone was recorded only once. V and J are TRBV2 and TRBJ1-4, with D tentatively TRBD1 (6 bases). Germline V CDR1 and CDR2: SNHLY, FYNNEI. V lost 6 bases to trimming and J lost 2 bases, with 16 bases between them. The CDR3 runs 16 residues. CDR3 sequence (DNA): TGTGCCAGCAGATTAACAGGGTCTTCGACTAATGAAAAACTGTTTTTT. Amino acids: CASRLTGSSTNEKLFF.

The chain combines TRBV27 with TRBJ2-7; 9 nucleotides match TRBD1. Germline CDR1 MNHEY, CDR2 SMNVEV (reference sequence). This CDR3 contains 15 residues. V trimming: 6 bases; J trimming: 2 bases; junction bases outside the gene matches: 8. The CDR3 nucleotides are TGTGCCAGCAGAGACCTGGGGACAGGGACCTACGAGCAGTACTTC. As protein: CASRDLGTGTYEQYF.

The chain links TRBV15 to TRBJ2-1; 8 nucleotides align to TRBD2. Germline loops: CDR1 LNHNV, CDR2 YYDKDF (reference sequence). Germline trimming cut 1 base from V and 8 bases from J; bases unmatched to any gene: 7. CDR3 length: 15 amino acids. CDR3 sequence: CATSRAHSGSDEQFF. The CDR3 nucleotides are TGTGCCACCAGCAGAGCACACAGCGGGAGCGATGAGCAGTTCTTC.

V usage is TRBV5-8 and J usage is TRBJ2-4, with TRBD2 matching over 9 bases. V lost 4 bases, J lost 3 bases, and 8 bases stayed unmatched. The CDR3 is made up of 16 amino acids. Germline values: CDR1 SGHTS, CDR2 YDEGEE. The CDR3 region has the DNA TGTGCCAGCAGCCTAGGACTAGCGTGGGGCAAAAACATTCAGTACTTC. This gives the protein CASSLGLAWGKNIQYF.

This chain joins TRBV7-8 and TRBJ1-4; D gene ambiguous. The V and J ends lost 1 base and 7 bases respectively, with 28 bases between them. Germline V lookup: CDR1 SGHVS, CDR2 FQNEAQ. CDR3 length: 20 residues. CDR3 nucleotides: TGTGCCAGCAGCTTAGTCCCACCCGGGAGCGCGGGATCGTTATCTGAAAAACTGTTTTTT. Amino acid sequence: CASSLVPPGSAGSLSEKLFF.

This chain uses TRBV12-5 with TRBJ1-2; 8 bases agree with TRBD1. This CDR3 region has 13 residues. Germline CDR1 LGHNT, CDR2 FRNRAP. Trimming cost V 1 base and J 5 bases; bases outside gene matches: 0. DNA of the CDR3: TGTGCTAGTGGTTTGGGGACAGGGTATGGCTACACCTTC. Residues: CASGLGTGYGYTF.

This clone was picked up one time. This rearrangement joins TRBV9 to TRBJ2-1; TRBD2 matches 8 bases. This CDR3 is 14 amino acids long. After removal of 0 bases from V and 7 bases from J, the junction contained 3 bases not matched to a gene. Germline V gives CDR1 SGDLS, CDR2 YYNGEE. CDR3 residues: CASSVAGTSNEQFF. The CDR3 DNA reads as TGTGCCAGCAGCGTAGCGGGGACTAGTAATGAGCAGTTCTTC.